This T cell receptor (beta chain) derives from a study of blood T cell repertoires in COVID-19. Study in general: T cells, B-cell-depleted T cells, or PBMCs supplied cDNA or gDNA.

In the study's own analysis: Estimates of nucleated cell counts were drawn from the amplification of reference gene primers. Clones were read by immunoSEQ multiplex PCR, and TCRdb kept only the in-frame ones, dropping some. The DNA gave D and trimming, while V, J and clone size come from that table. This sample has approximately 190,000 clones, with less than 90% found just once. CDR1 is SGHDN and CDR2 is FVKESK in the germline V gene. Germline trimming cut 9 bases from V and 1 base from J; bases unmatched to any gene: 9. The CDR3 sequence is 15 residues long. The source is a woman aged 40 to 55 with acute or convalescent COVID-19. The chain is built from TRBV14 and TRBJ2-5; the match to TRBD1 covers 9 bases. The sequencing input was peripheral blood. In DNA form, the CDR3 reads TGTGCCAGAGAGATCCGGGACAGGGTCCAAGAGACCCAGTACTTC. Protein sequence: CAREIRDRVQETQYF.